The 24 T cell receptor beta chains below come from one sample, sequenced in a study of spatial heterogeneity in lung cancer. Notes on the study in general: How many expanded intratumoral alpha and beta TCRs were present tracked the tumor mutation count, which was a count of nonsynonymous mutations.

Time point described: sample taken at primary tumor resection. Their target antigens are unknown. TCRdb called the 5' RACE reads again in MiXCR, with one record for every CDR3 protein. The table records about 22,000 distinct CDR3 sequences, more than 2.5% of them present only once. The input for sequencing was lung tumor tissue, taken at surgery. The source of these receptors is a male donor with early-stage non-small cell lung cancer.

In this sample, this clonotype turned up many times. The CDR3 loop is CASKRTSSGNTIYF. The CDR3 bases are TGTGCCAGCAAAAGGACCAGCTCTGGAAACACCATATATTTT. The chain joins TRBV6-5 to TRBJ1-3; the D is unclear. Trimming stripped 7 bases from V and 0 bases from J, with 10 bases between. From germline, CDR1 is MNHEY and CDR2 SVGAGI. This CDR3 region has 14 residues.

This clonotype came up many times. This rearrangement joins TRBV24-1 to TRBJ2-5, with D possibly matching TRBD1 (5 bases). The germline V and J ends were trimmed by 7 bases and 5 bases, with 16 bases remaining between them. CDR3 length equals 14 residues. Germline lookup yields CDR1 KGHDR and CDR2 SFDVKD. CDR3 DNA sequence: TGTGCCACCAGCCACCAGGGCCTAGGGGAGACCCAGTACTTC. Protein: CATSHQGLGETQYF.

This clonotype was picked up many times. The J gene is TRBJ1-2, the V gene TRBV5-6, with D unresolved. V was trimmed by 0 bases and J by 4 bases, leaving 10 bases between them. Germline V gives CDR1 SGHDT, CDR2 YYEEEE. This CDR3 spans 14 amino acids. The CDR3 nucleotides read TGTGCCAGCAGCTTGGGCAGGTCTTCCTATGGCTACACCTTC. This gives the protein CASSLGRSSYGYTF.

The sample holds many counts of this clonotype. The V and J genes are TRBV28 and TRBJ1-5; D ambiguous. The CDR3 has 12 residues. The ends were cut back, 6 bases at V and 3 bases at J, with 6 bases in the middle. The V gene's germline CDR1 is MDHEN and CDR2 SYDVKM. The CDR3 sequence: CASSLNNQPQHF. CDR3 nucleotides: TGTGCCAGCAGCCTAAACAATCAGCCCCAGCATTTT.

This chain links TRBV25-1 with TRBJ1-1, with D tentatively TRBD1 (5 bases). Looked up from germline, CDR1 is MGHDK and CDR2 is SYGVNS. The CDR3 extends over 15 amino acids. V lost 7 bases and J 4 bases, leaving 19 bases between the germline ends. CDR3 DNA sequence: TGTGCCAGCAAAGCCGGCGAGGGGCTTGTCACTGAAGCTTTCTTT. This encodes CASKAGEGLVTEAFF.

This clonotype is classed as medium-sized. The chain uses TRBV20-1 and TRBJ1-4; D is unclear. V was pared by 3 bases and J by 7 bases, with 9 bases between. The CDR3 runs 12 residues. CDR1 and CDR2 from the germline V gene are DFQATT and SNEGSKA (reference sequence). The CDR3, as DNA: TGCAGTGCTAGGAAGGGTTTTGAAAAACTGTTTTTT. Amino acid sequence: CSARKGFEKLFF.

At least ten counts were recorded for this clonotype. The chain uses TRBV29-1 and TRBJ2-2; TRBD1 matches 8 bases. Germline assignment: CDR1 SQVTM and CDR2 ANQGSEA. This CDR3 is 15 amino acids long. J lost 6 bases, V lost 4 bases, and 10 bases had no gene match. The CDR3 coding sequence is TGCAGCGTTGTCATGACAGGGGTAATGGCCGGGGAGCTGTTTTTT. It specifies CSVVMTGVMAGELFF.

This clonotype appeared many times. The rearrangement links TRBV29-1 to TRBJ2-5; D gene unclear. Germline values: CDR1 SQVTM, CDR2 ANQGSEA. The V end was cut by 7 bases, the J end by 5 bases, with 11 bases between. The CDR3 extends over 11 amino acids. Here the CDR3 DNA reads TGCAGCGCTCCCGTGGTTGAGACCCAGTACTTC. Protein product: CSAPVVETQYF.

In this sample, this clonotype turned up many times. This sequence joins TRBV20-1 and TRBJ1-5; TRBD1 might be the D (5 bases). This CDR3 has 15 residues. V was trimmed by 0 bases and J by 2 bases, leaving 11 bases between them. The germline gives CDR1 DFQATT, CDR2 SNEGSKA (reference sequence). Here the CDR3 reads CSARDVGHGNQPQHF. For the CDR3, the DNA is TGCAGTGCTAGAGATGTGGGGCATGGCAATCAGCCCCAGCATTTT.

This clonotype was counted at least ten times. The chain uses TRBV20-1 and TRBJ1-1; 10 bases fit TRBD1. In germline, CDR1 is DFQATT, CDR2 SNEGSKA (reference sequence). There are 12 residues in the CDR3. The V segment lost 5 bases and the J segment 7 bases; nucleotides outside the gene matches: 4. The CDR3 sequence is CSAAGTGVEAFF. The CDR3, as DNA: TGCAGTGCTGCCGGGACAGGGGTTGAAGCTTTCTTT.

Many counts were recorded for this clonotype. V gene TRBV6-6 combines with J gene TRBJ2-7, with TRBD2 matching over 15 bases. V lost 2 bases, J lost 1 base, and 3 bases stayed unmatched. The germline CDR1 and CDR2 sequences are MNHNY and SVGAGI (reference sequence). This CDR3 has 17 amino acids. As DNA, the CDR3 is TGTGCCAGCAGTTACGGACTAGCGGGAGGGAGTTCCTACGAGCAGTACTTC. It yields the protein CASSYGLAGGSSYEQYF.

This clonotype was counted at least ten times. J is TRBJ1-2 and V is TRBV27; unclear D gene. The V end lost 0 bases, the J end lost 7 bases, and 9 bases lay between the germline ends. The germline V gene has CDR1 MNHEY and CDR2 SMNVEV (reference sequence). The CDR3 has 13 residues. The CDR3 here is CASSLSMYSGYTF. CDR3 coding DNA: TGTGCCAGCAGTTTATCTATGTACTCTGGCTACACCTTC.

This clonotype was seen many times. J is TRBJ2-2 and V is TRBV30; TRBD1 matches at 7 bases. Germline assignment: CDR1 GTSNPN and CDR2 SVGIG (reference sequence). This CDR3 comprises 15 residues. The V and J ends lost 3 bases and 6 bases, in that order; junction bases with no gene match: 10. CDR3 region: CAWSHLTGRAGELFF. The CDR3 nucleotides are TGTGCCTGGAGCCATTTGACAGGGCGGGCCGGGGAGCTGTTTTTT.

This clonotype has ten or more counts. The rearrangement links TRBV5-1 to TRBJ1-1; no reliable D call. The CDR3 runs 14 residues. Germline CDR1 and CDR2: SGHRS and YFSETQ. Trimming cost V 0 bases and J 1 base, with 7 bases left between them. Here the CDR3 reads CASSLAPGNTEAFF. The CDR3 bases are TGCGCCAGCAGCTTGGCGCCAGGGAACACTGAAGCTTTCTTT.

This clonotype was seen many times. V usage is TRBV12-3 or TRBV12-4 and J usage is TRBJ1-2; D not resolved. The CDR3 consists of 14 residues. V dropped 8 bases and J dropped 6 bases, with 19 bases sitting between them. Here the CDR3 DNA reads TGTGCCAGCGGGGAAACCGGGGTCTGGGATGGCTACACCTTC. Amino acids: CASGETGVWDGYTF.

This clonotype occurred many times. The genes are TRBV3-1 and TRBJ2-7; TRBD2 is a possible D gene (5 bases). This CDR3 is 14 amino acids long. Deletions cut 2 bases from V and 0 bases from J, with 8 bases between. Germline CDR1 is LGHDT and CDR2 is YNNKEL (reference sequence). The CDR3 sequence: CASSQQRTSYEQYF. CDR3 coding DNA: TGTGCCAGCAGCCAACAGCGGACCTCCTACGAGCAGTACTTC.

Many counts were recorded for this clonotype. DNA for the CDR3: TGTGCCAGCAGGCTACCGGGACAGGGGAACACCGGGGAGCTGTTTTTT. Protein product: CASRLPGQGNTGELFF. V and J are TRBV11-2 and TRBJ2-2; 9 bases are shared with TRBD1. Germline trimming cut 6 bases from V and 1 base from J; bases unmatched to any gene: 6. The germline CDR1 and CDR2 sequences are SGHAT and FQNNGV. This CDR3 has 16 residues. Full variable domain (remainder filled in from reference TRBV11-2 and TRBJ2-2): EAGVAQSPRYKIIEKRQSVAFWCNPISGHATLYWYQQILGQGPKLLIQFQNNGVVDDSQLPKDRFSAERLKGVDSTLKIQPAKLEDSAVYLCASRLPGQGNTGELFFGEGSRLTVL.

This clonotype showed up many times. The CDR3 protein is CASSSDRQGREPQHF. CDR3 coding DNA: TGTGCCAGCAGTTCCGACCGACAGGGGAGAGAGCCCCAGCATTTT. The chain couples TRBV6-2 or TRBV6-3 to TRBJ1-5; 8 bases agree with TRBD1. CDR1 and CDR2 from the germline V gene are MNHEY and SVGEGT. This CDR3 is 15 amino acids long. V gave up 4 bases and J gave up 8 bases; unmatched junction bases: 10.

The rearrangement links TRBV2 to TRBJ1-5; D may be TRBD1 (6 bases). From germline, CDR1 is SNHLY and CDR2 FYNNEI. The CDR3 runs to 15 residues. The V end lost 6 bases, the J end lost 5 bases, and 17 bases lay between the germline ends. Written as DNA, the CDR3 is TGTGCCAGCAGAGAGCGGACAGACCTTGATCAGCCCCAGCATTTT. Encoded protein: CASRERTDLDQPQHF. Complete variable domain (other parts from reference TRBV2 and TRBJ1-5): EPEVTQTPSHQVTQMGQEVILRCVPISNHLYFYWYRQILGQKVEFLVSFYNNEISEKSEIFDDQFSVERPDGSNFTLKIRSTKLEDSAMYFCASRERTDLDQPQHFGDGTRLSIL.

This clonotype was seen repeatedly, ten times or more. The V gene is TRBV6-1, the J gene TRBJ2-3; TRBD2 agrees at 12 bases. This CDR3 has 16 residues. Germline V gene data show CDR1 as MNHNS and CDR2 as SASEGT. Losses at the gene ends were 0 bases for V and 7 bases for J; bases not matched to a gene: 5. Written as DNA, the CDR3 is TGTGCCAGCAGTGAAGCGCTGACTAGCGGGAGTTATACGCAGTATTTT. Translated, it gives CASSEALTSGSYTQYF.

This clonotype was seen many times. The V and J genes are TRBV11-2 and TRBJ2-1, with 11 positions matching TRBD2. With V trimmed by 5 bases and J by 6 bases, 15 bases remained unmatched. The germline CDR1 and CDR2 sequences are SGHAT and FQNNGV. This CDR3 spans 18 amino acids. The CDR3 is CASSPPITSGSLGNEQFF. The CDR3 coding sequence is TGTGCCAGCAGCCCGCCTATTACTAGCGGGAGTTTGGGCAATGAGCAGTTCTTC.

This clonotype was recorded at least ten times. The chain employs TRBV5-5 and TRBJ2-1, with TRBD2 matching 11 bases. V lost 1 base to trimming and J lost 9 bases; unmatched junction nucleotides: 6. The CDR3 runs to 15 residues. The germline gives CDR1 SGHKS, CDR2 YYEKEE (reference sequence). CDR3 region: CASSLTSGSIGEQFF. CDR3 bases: TGTGCCAGCAGCTTGACTAGCGGGAGTATCGGTGAGCAGTTCTTC.

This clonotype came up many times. The CDR3 nucleotides are TGCGCCAGCGGGACGACTAGCGGGAGCGAGCAGTACTTC. This translates into CASGTTSGSEQYF. This chain uses TRBV5-1 with TRBJ2-7; TRBD2 agrees at 12 bases. The CDR3 is 13 amino acids. V lost 7 bases and J lost 6; bases outside the gene matches: 5. Germline-derived CDR1 and CDR2 are SGHRS and YFSETQ.

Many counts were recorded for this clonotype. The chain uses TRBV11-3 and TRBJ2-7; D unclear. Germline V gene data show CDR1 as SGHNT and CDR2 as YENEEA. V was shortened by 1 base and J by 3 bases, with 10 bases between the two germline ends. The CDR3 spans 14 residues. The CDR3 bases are TGTGCCAGCAGCTTAGGTTCCCAGATCTACGAGCAGTACTTC. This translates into CASSLGSQIYEQYF.